The 17 T cell receptor beta chains listed next were all sequenced from one sample in a study of technical replicates of blood from several donors. The repertoire was sequenced with immunoSEQ multiplex PCR; TCRdb's copy has only in-frame clones and lacks some. Among tens of thousands of clones listed, roughly 97% were seen once. Sequencing was performed on T cells isolated from PBMCs. These receptors all stem from a human donor in good health.

The CDR3: CSVEVGHNKNIQYF. DNA for the CDR3: TGCAGCGTTGAGGTGGGACACAATAAAAACATTCAGTACTTC. V is TRBV29-1 and J is TRBJ2-4, with a weak D call TRBD1 (6 bases). CDR3 length: 14 amino acids. Trimming cost V 3 bases and J 4 bases, with 13 bases left between them. Germline CDR1 SQVTM, CDR2 ANQGSEA.

The chain carries TRBV6-6 and TRBJ2-2, with D maybe TRBD1 (6 bases). There are 16 residues in the CDR3. Trimming cost V 1 base and J 5 bases, with 14 bases left between them. Looked up from germline, CDR1 is MNHNY and CDR2 is SVGAGI (reference sequence). The CDR3 loop reads CASSYFVTGKTGELFF. CDR3 DNA: TGTGCCAGCAGTTACTTTGTGACAGGAAAAACCGGGGAGCTGTTTTTT.

The gene calls are TRBV9 and TRBJ1-2, with no clear D. The CDR3 is 17 amino acids. Trimming cost V 4 bases and J 1 base, with 20 bases left between them. The germline V gene has CDR1 SGDLS and CDR2 YYNGEE. This CDR3 reads CASSPSFGQQDNYGYTF. The CDR3 DNA reads TGTGCCAGCAGCCCCTCTTTTGGTCAGCAGGATAACTATGGCTACACCTTC.

V is TRBV2 and J is TRBJ2-2; 9 bases align to TRBD2. The V gene's germline CDR1 is SNHLY and CDR2 FYNNEI. The CDR3 extends over 15 amino acids. The V and J ends lost 4 bases and 6 bases, in that order; junction bases with no gene match: 6. The CDR3 nucleotides are TGTGCCAGCAGTGGGGCTAGCGGGAAGGCCGGGGAGCTGTTTTTT. Translated, it gives CASSGASGKAGELFF.

The genes are TRBV7-6 and TRBJ2-7; D is possibly TRBD1 (5 bases). The germline V gene has CDR1 SGHVS and CDR2 FNYEAQ. The CDR3 is 17 residues long. V lost 0 bases, J lost 0 bases, and 15 bases lay in between. The CDR3 is CASSLAGYGAASYEQYF. CDR3 bases: TGTGCCAGCAGCTTAGCGGGATATGGGGCGGCCTCCTACGAGCAGTACTTC.

The chain is built from TRBV27 and TRBJ2-7; TRBD1 might be the D (5 bases). The CDR3 length is 16 residues. Trimming shortened V by 3 bases and J by 4 bases, and 19 bases separated the two germline ends. Germline V gene data show CDR1 as MNHEY and CDR2 as SMNVEV (reference sequence). This CDR3 is CASSLQARQGPYEQYF. CDR3 DNA: TGTGCCAGCAGTTTGCAAGCGCGGCAGGGCCCTTACGAGCAGTACTTC.

V is TRBV11-2 and J is TRBJ2-7; the D is unclear. Germline V CDR1 and CDR2: SGHAT, FQNNGV. The CDR3 runs 12 residues. The V end was cut by 8 bases, the J end by 1 base, with 9 bases between. The CDR3 nucleotides are TGTGCCAGCGGCCAGAATTCCTACGAGCAGTACTTC. Amino acid sequence: CASGQNSYEQYF.

This chain links TRBV6-6 with TRBJ1-6; tentative D call: TRBD1 (5 bases). This CDR3 is 15 amino acids long. The V end was cut by 0 bases, the J end by 5 bases, with 8 bases between. Germline V CDR1 and CDR2: MNHNY, SVGAGI (reference sequence). The CDR3 is CASSYSGRDNSPLHF. The CDR3 DNA reads as TGTGCCAGCAGTTACTCCGGCAGGGATAATTCACCCCTCCACTTT.

Here the CDR3 DNA reads TGCGCCAGCAGCTTGGTGGGGGGCTCCTACAATGAGCAGTTCTTC. Residues: CASSLVGGSYNEQFF. The gene calls are TRBV5-1 and TRBJ2-1, with D perhaps TRBD2 (6 bases). The length of the CDR3 is 15 residues. Germline CDR1 and CDR2: SGHRS and YFSETQ. The V gene lost 0 bases and the J gene lost 0 bases, with 7 bases spanning the gap. Filled out from reference TRBV5-1 and TRBJ2-1, the complete variable domain reads KAGVTQTPRYLIKTRGQQVTLSCSPISGHRSVSWYQQTPGQGLQFLFEYFSETQRNKGNFPGRFSGRQFSNSRSEMNVSTLELGDSALYLCASSLVGGSYNEQFFGPGTRLTVL.

This chain joins TRBV11-1 and TRBJ2-7, with D maybe TRBD2 (5 bases). The germline V gene has CDR1 SGHAT and CDR2 FQDESV (reference sequence). The CDR3 covers 14 residues. Trimming removed 3 bases at V and 2 bases at J, with 11 bases between. CDR3 sequence reads: CASSLDSGAYEQYF. CDR3 nucleotide sequence: TGTGCCAGCAGCTTGGACTCAGGAGCCTACGAGCAGTACTTC.

The chain joins TRBV2 to TRBJ2-7; 8 bases match TRBD2. The germline gives CDR1 SNHLY, CDR2 FYNNEI. With 3 bases clipped from V and 0 bases from J, the junction kept 4 bases outside the gene matches. This CDR3 is built from 15 residues. CDR3 in DNA: TGTGCCAGCAGTGAGTCTAGCGGGCGCTCCTACGAGCAGTACTTC. Translating gives CASSESSGRSYEQYF.

This clone appeared a single time. This chain connects TRBV11-1 to TRBJ2-5; D ambiguous. V lost 4 bases, J lost 1 base, and 7 bases lay in between. Germline V gene sequence: CDR1 SGHAT, CDR2 FQDESV (reference sequence). The CDR3 covers 13 residues. In DNA, the CDR3 is TGTGCCAGCAGCTATGGCCCCCAAGAGACCCAGTACTTC. The encoded protein is CASSYGPQETQYF. The entire variable domain, with the rest obtained from reference TRBV11-1 and TRBJ2-5, is as follows: EAEVAQSPRYKITEKSQAVAFWCDPISGHATLYWYRQILGQGPELLVQFQDESVVDDSQLPKDRFSAERLKGVDSTLKIQPAELGDSAMYLCASSYGPQETQYFGPGTRLLVL.

The chain uses TRBV14 and TRBJ2-5; TRBD2 matches at 9 bases. This CDR3 is built from 16 residues. With 1 base clipped from V and 3 bases from J, the junction kept 6 bases outside the gene matches. CDR1 SGHDN and CDR2 FVKESK come from the germline V gene. The CDR3 DNA sequence: TGTGCCAGCAGCCAAGGGGTGACTAGCGGAGAAGAGACCCAGTACTTC. Residues: CASSQGVTSGEETQYF.

This clone has only one observation. This chain joins TRBV6-1 and TRBJ1-2; a possible D gene is TRBD1 (6 bases). This CDR3 has 15 amino acids. Germline CDR1 is MNHNS and CDR2 is SASEGT. Trimming removed 6 bases from V and 2 bases from J, with 16 bases in between. Here the CDR3 reads CASRGEGRGNYGYTF. Written as DNA, the CDR3 is TGTGCCAGCAGAGGAGAAGGCAGGGGCAACTATGGCTACACCTTC.

CDR3 protein: CASSPGVHTDTQYF. The CDR3 DNA reads as TGTGCCAGTAGCCCCGGTGTCCACACAGATACGCAGTATTTT. The rearrangement uses TRBV19 and TRBJ2-3; unclear D gene. This CDR3 is built from 14 residues. Germline lookup yields CDR1 LNHDA and CDR2 SQIVND (reference sequence). Trimming took 6 bases from V and 2 from J, leaving 12 bases between them. The full variable domain, rest sourced from reference TRBV19 and TRBJ2-3, is DGGITQSPKYLFRKEGQNVTLSCEQNLNHDAMYWYRQDPGQGLRLIYYSQIVNDFQKGDIAEGYSVSREKKESFPLTVTSAQKNPTAFYLCASSPGVHTDTQYFGPGTRLTVL.

J is TRBJ2-7 and V is TRBV6-5; D not resolved. Germline CDR1 MNHEY, CDR2 SVGAGI. The CDR3 runs 10 residues. The ends were cut back, 7 bases at V and 4 bases at J, with 5 bases in the middle. In DNA, the CDR3 is TGTGCCAGCACAACTTACGAGCAGTACTTC. It is translated as CASTTYEQYF.

The rearrangement joins TRBV6-6 to TRBJ2-2; weak D call: TRBD1 (5 bases). Germline loops: CDR1 MNHNY, CDR2 SVGAGI (reference sequence). Trimming removed 2 bases from V and 0 bases from J, with 10 bases in between. The CDR3 is 16 amino acids. The CDR3 reads CASSYPTGSNTGELFF. CDR3 nucleotides: TGTGCCAGCAGTTACCCCACAGGCTCGAACACCGGGGAGCTGTTTTTT.